This T cell receptor beta chain is from a study of cytotoxic CD8 clonotypes in ibrutinib-treated CLL. Across the whole study: Of the patients, around 12 were relapsed/refractory, about 15 treatment-naive and 17 to 18 IGHV unmutated. Response sampling occurred after a median 12 months of treatment (range 6 to 36).

TCR beta libraries used about 2 micrograms of genomic DNA from cryopreserved PBMCs. Some clones are missing from TCRdb's copy, which holds only in-frame ones; the method was immunoSEQ multiplex PCR. In the table there are 73,000 or so clones, roughly 72% of which are singletons. The CDR3 spans 17 residues. The J segment lost 3 bases and the V segment lost 0 bases, leaving 9 bases of the junction unmatched. Per germline, CDR1 SGDLS and CDR2 YYNGEE. Sequenced material: PBMCs, taken after 12 months of ibrutinib treatment. The receptor comes from a human donor with chronic lymphocytic leukemia. This chain links TRBV9 with TRBJ2-1; 7 positions match TRBD1. The CDR3 spells CASSVVVGGPLYNEQFF. The CDR3 nucleotides are TGTGCCAGCAGCGTAGTAGTAGGGGGCCCTCTCTACAATGAGCAGTTCTTC.